This T cell receptor beta chain came from a study of blood T cell repertoires in COVID-19. Trimming took 10 bases from V and 4 from J, leaving 11 bases between them. Germline-derived CDR1 and CDR2 are MDHEN and SYDVKM. The CDR3 extends over 13 amino acids. Here immunoSEQ multiplex PCR was the method, and the copy in TCRdb shows in-frame clones only, minus some. The repertoire includes over 40,000 clones, roughly 80% of them detected once, and 7.4% sits in the top ten. This receptor was obtained from a man between 60 and 70 years old with active COVID-19. What was sequenced was peripheral blood. The chain has TRBV28 and TRBJ2-6; the D gene is possibly TRBD2 (5 bases). The CDR3 DNA reads as TGTGCCACCCTGGGAGCCGGGGCCAACGTCCTGACTTTC. Its translation is CATLGAGANVLTF. Together with reference TRBV28 and TRBJ2-6, the CDR3 gives the full variable domain: DVKVTQSSRYLVKRTGEKVFLECVQDMDHENMFWYRQDPGLGLRLIYFSYDVKMKEKGDIPEGYSVSREKKERFSLILESASTNQTSMYLCATLGAGANVLTFGAGSRLTVL.